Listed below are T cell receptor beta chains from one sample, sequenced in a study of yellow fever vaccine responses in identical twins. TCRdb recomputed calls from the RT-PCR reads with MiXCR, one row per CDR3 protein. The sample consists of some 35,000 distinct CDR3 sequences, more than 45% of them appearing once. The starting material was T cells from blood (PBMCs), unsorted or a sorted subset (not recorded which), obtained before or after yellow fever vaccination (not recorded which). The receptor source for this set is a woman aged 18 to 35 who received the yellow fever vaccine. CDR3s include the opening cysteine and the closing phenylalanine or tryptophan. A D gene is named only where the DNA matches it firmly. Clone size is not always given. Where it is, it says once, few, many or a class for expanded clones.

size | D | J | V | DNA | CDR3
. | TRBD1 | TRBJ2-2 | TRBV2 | TGTGCCAGCAGTGAGCAGGGGGCGATCGGGGAGCTGTTTTTT | CASSEQGAIGELFF
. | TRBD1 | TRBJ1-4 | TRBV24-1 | TGTGCCACCCAGGGGGCTGCGGGGAGTGAAAAACTGTTTTTT | CATQGAAGSEKLFF
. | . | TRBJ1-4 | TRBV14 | TGTGCCAGCAGCCGCCGGACAGTTGAAAAACTGTTTTTT | CASSRRTVEKLFF
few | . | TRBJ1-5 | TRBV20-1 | TGCAGTGCTAGAGGGATTGGAAATCAGCCCCAGCATTTT | CSARGIGNQPQHF
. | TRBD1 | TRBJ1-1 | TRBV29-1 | TGCAGCGTGGGGACAGGGATGAACACTGAAGCTTTCTTT | CSVGTGMNTEAFF
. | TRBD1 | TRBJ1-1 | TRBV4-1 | TGCGCCAGCAGCCAAGATAATAGGGGGCTGACTGAAGCTTTCTTT | CASSQDNRGLTEAFF
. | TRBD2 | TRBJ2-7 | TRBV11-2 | TGTGCCAGCAGTACGGGGGGCTACGAGCAGTACTTC | CASSTGGYEQYF
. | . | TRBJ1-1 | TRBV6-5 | TGTGCCAGCAGTTACTACAGAAATTCTGAAGCTTTCTTT | CASSYYRNSEAFF
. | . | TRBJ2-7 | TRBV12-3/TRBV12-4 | TGTGCCAGCAGTTTAACGGCAGGATACGCCTACGAGCAGTACTTC | CASSLTAGYAYEQYF
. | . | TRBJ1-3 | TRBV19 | TGTGCCAGTAGTAAAGACTCGGGAAACACCATATATTTT | CASSKDSGNTIYF
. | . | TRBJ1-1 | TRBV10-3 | TGTGCCATCAGTGAGTCGACAGCTAACACTGAAGCTTTCTTT | CAISESTANTEAFF
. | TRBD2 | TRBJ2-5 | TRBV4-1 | TGCGCCAGCAGCGCGGGACTAGCGGGGGTGGAGACCCAGTACTTC | CASSAGLAGVETQYF
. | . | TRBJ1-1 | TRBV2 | TGTGCCAGCAGTCGCCCCGGTCATGAAGCTTTCTTT | CASSRPGHEAFF
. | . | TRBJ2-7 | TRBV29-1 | TGCAGCGTTGTTGTGGAAAACTACGAGCAGTACTTC | CSVVVENYEQYF
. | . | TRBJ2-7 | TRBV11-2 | TGTGCCAGCAGGGTTCTCCCTCTTAGTACCTACGAGCAGTACTTC | CASRVLPLSTYEQYF
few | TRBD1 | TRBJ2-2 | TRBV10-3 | TGTGCCATCCAGACCGGGACAGGGGACACCGGGGAGCTGTTTTTT | CAIQTGTGDTGELFF
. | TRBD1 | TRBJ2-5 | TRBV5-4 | TGTGCCAGCAGCATGGACAGGAAAGAGACCCAGTACTTC | CASSMDRKETQYF